The clone carrying this T cell receptor (beta chain) was seen more than once but under ten times. Primers for the PCR totalled 60 Vbeta and 13 Jbeta. Produced via immunoSEQ multiplex PCR; TCRdb's table is partial and in-frame only. The sample gives roughly 150,000 clones, around a tenth of which show up once; 1.5% to 2% is in the top ten. This entry belongs to a study of cytomegalovirus exposure and HLA in healthy donors. The CDR3 runs 14 residues. Trimming removed 5 bases from V and 0 bases from J, with 12 bases in between. Per germline, CDR1 SGHRS and CDR2 YFSETQ. The sequenced sample was PBMCs. This sequence originates from a male donor in good health and CMV-seronegative. The V gene is TRBV5-1, the J gene TRBJ2-7, with D possibly being TRBD2 (5 bases). For the CDR3, the DNA is TGCGCCAGCAGTTTTAGCGTAAGCTCCTACGAGCAGTACTTC. It translates to CASSFSVSSYEQYF.